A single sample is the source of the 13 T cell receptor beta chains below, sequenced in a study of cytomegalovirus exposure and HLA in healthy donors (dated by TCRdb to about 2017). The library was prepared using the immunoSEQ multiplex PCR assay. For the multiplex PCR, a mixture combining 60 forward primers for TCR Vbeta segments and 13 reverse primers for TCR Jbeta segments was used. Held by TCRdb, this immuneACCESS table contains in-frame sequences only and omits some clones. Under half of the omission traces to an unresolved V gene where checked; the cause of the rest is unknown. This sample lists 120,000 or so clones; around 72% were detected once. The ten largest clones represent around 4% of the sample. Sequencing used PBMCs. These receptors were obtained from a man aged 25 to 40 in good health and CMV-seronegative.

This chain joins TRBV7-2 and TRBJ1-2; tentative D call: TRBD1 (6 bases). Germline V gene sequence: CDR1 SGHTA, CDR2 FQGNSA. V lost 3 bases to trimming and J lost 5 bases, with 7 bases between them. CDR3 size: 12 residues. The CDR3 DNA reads TGTGCCAGCAGCTTTGGACAGTATGGCTACACCTTC. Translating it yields CASSFGQYGYTF.

The CDR3 DNA sequence: TGTGCCAGCAGAACCGGGACAGGGGAGTCAGATACGCAGTATTTT. It specifies CASRTGTGESDTQYF. The rearrangement links TRBV7-2 to TRBJ2-3; 10 bases agree with TRBD1. The CDR3 sequence is 15 residues long. CDR1 and CDR2 from the germline V gene are SGHTA and FQGNSA. The V segment lost 6 bases and the J segment 4 bases; nucleotides outside the gene matches: 7.

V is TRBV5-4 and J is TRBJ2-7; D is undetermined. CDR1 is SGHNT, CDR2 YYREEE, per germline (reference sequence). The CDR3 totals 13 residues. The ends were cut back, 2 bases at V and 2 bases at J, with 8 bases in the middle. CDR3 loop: CASSLAKTYEQYF. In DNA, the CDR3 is TGTGCCAGCAGCTTAGCTAAAACCTACGAGCAGTACTTC.

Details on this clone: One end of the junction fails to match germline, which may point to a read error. Here the CDR3 reads CASGQDPRVYEQYF. CDR3 coding DNA: TGCGCCAGCGGCCAAGATCCGAGAGTCTACGAGCAGTACTTC. The rearrangement links TRBV4-3 to TRBJ2-7; the D is unclear. Germline CDR1 is LGHNA and CDR2 is YSLEER. The CDR3 loop spans 14 amino acids.

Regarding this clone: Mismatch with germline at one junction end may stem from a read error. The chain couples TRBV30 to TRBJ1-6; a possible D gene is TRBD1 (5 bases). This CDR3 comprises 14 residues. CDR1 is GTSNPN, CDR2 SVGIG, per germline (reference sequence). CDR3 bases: TGTGCCTGGAGCTCGAGGGGCGGGGATTCACTCCTCCACTTT. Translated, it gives CAWSSRGGDSLLHF.

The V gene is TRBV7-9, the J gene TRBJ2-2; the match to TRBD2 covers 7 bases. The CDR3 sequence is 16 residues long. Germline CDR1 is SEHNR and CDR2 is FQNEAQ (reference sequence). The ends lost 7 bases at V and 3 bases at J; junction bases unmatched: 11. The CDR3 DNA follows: TGTGCCAGCATCCTCCCGGGGGGTCGGCACACCGGGGAGCTGTTTTTT. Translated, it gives CASILPGGRHTGELFF.

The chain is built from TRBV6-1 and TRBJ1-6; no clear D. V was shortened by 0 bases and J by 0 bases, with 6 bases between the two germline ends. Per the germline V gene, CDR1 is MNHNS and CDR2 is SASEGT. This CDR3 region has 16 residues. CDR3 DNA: TGTGCCAGCAGTGAAGCCACGAGCTCCTATAATTCACCCCTCCACTTT. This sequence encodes CASSEATSSYNSPLHF.

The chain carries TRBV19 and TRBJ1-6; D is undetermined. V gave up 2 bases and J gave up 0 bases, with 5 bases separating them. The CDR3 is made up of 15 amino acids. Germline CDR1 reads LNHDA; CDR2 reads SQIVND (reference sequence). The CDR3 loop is CASSIILSYNSPLHF. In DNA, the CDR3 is TGTGCCAGTAGTATAATCCTCTCCTATAATTCACCCCTCCACTTT.

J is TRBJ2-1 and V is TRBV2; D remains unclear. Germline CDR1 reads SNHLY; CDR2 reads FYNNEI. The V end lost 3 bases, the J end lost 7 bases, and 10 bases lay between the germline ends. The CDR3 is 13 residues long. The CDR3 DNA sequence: TGTGCCAGCAGTGACCATGAGGCGAATGAGCAGTTCTTC. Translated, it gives CASSDHEANEQFF.

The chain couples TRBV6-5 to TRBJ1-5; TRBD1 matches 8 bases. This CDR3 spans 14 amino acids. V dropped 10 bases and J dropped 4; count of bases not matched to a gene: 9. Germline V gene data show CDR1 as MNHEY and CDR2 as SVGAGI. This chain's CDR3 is CATSEQGGNQPQHF. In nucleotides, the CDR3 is TGTGCCACCTCCGAACAGGGGGGTAATCAGCCCCAGCATTTT.

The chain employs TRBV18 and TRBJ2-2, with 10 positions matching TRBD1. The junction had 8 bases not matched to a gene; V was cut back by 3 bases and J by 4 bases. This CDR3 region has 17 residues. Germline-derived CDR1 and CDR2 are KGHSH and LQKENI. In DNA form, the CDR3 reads TGTGCCAGCTCACCCCGACAGGGGGCGCCGATCACCGGGGAGCTGTTTTTT. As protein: CASSPRQGAPITGELFF.

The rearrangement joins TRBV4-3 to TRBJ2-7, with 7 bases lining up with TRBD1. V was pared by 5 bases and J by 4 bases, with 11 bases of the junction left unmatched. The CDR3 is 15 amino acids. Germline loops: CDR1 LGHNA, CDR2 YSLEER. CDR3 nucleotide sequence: TGCGCCAGCAGCGCTACCCGGACAGGAACGTACGAGCAGTACTTC. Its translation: CASSATRTGTYEQYF.

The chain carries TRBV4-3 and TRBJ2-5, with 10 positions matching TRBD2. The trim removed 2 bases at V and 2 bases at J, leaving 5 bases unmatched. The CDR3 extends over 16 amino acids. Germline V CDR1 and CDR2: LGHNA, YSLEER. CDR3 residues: CASSQLLAGSQETQYF. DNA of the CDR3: TGCGCCAGCAGCCAACTACTAGCGGGGTCTCAAGAGACCCAGTACTTC.